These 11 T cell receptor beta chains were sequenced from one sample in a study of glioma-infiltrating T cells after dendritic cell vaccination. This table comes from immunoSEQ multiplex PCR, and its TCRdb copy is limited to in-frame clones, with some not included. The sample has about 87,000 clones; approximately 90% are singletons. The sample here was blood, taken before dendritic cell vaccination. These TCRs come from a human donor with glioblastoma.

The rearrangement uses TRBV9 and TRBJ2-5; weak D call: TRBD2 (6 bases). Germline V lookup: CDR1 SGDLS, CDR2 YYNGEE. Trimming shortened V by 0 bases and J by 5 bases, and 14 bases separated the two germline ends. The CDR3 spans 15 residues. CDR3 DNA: TGTGCCAGCAGCGTAGCCCCGGGAGATCGGGAGACCCAGTACTTC. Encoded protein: CASSVAPGDRETQYF.

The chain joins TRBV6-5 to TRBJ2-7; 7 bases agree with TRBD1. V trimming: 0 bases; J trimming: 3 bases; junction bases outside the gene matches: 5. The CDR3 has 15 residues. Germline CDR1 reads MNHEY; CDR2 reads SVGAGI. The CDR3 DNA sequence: TGTGCCAGCAGTTACTCGATAACAGGGGACTACGAGCAGTACTTC. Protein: CASSYSITGDYEQYF.

The CDR3 coding sequence is TGTGCCAGCACAAAAGGACTAGCGATCTACAATGAGCAGTTCTTC. Translating gives CASTKGLAIYNEQFF. The chain couples TRBV2 to TRBJ2-1; 9 bases match TRBD2. The CDR3 spans 15 residues. Germline CDR1 SNHLY, CDR2 FYNNEI. V was pared by 7 bases and J by 3 bases, with 7 bases of the junction left unmatched.

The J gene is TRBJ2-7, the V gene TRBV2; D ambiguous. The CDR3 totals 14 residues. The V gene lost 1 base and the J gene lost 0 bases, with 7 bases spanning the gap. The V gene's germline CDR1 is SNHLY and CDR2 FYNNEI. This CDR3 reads CASSEDSNSYEQYF. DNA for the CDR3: TGTGCCAGCAGTGAAGACAGCAACTCCTACGAGCAGTACTTC.

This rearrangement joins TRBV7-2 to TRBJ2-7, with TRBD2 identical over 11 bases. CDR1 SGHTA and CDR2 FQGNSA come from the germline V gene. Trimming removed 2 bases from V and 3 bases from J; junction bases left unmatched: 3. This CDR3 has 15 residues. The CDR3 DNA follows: TGTGCCAGCAGCTTACTAGCGGGAGGTTTCTACGAGCAGTACTTC. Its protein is CASSLLAGGFYEQYF.

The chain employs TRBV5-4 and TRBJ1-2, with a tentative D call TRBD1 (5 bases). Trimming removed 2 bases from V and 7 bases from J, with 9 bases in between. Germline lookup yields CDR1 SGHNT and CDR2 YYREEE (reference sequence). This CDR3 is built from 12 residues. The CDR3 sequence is CASSFWRGGYTF. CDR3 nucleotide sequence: TGTGCCAGCAGCTTTTGGAGGGGTGGCTACACCTTC.

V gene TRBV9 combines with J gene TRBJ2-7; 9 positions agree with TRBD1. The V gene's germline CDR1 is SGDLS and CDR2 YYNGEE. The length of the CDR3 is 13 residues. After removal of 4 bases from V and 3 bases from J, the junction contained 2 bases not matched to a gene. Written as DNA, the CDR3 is TGTGCCAGCAGCAGGGGACAGGGCTACGAGCAGTACTTC. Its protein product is CASSRGQGYEQYF.

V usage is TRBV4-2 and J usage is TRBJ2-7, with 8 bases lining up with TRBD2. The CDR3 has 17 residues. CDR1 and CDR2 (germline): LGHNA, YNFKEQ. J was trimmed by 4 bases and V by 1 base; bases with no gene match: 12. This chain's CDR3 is CASSQGEFSGAFYEQYF. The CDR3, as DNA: TGTGCCAGCAGCCAAGGGGAGTTTAGCGGGGCTTTTTACGAGCAGTACTTC.

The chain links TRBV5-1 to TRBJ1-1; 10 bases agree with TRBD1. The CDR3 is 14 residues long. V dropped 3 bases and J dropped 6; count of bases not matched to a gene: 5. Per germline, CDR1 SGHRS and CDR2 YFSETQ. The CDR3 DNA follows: TGCGCCAGCAGCTCGGGACAGGGGTACCCTGAAGCTTTCTTT. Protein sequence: CASSSGQGYPEAFF.

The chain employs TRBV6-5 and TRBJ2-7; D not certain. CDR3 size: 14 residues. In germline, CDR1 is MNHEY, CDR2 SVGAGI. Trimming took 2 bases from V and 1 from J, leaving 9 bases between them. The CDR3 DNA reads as TGTGCCAGCAGTTACGCGGCCGAATCCTACGAGCAGTACTTC. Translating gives CASSYAAESYEQYF.

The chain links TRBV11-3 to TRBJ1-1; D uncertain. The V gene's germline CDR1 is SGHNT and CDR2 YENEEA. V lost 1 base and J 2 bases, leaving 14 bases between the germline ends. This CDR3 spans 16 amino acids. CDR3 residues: CASSLAGRNINTEAFF. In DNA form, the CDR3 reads TGTGCCAGCAGCTTAGCCGGCAGGAACATAAACACTGAAGCTTTCTTT.